The entry below describes one T cell receptor beta chain. This record belongs to a study of blood T cell repertoires in COVID-19. About the research overall: COVID-19 samples from acute and convalescent phases originated in the United States, Italy and Spain. Sources were T cells, B-cell-depleted T cells, or PBMCs; the material itself was cDNA or gDNA.

Trimming cost V 4 bases and J 3 bases, with 25 bases left between them. This CDR3 has 19 residues. Germline V lookup: CDR1 PRHDT, CDR2 FYEKMQ (reference sequence). Original analysis: Reference gene primers were amplified, and this amplification served to estimate nucleated cell counts. Sequencing used immunoSEQ multiplex PCR; TCRdb keeps in-frame clones, though not all of them. The DNA gave D and trimming, while V, J and clone size come from that table. The sample lists fewer than 200,000 clones, about four fifths occurring once. The chain couples TRBV13 to TRBJ1-3; possibly TRBD1 for D (5 bases). The receptor was derived from a man between 40 and 49 years old who had recovered from COVID-19. The sequencing sample was made of peripheral blood. CDR3 in amino acids: CASSSLGEDPGVGGNTIYF. The CDR3 DNA sequence: TGTGCCAGCAGCTCCCTCGGCGAGGACCCGGGGGTCGGTGGAAACACCATATATTTT.